The 11 T cell receptor beta chains in this list originate from one sample, sequenced in a study of cytomegalovirus exposure and HLA in healthy donors. The PCR was carried out with 60 Vbeta primers and 13 Jbeta primers. The table came from immunoSEQ multiplex PCR; TCRdb's copy has only in-frame clones and leaves some out. The sample includes some 150,000 clones, 75% to 90% of them seen just once. Sequencing used PBMCs. These TCRs come from a woman between 45 and 60 years old in good health and CMV-seropositive.

The J gene is TRBJ1-1, the V gene TRBV2; D is possibly TRBD1 (6 bases). Germline V CDR1 and CDR2: SNHLY, FYNNEI. This CDR3 contains 13 residues. V gave up 1 base and J gave up 8 bases, with 11 bases separating them. The CDR3 nucleotides are TGTGCCAGCAGTGAAGGATGGGGGCGGGAAGCTTTCTTT. Translating gives CASSEGWGREAFF.

The chain joins TRBV11-2 to TRBJ2-1; 7 nucleotides align to TRBD2. V lost 5 bases to trimming and J lost 1 base; unmatched junction nucleotides: 5. This CDR3 comprises 15 residues. Per the germline V gene, CDR1 is SGHAT and CDR2 is FQNNGV. The CDR3 DNA is TGTGCCAGCAGCAAAGGACTAGGATCCTACAATGAGCAGTTCTTC. It specifies CASSKGLGSYNEQFF.

The chain links TRBV19 to TRBJ1-2; D gene ambiguous. The germline V gene has CDR1 LNHDA and CDR2 SQIVND (reference sequence). V dropped 7 bases and J dropped 5 bases, with 23 bases sitting between them. The CDR3 consists of 16 residues. The CDR3 region is CASTFFISRGDYGYTF. CDR3 DNA: TGTGCCAGTACCTTTTTTATCTCGCGCGGGGATTATGGCTACACCTTC.

This sequence joins TRBV11-3 and TRBJ2-1; possible D gene TRBD2, 5 bases. V lost 1 base, J lost 6 bases, and 7 bases lay in between. The CDR3 runs 13 residues. Germline assignment: CDR1 SGHNT and CDR2 YENEEA. CDR3 DNA sequence: TGTGCCAGCAGCTTAGGGGCGGGCAATGAGCAGTTCTTC. The encoded protein is CASSLGAGNEQFF. Using reference TRBV11-3 and TRBJ2-1 for the parts outside the CDR3, the full variable domain is EAGVVQSPRYKIIEKKQPVAFWCNPISGHNTLYWYLQNLGQGPELLIRYENEEAVDDSQLPKDRFSAERLKGVDSTLKIQPAELGDSAVYLCASSLGAGNEQFFGPGTRLTVL.

This clone occurred a few times. J is TRBJ2-7 and V is TRBV28; the match to TRBD1 covers 9 bases. The V and J ends lost 4 bases and 3 bases, in that order; junction bases with no gene match: 7. CDR1 MDHEN and CDR2 SYDVKM come from the germline V gene. This CDR3 is 15 amino acids long. CDR3 loop: CASSSPPGQGYEQYF. DNA of the CDR3: TGTGCCAGCAGTTCCCCCCCGGGACAGGGCTACGAGCAGTACTTC.

The chain uses TRBV5-4 and TRBJ2-5; 12 positions match TRBD1. The CDR3 loop spans 15 amino acids. The junction had 6 bases not matched to a gene; V was cut back by 4 bases and J by 5 bases. Per the germline V gene, CDR1 is SGHNT and CDR2 is YYREEE (reference sequence). CDR3 nucleotide sequence: TGTGCCAGCAGCGTGGGACAGGGGGCGAGGGAGACCCAGTACTTC. Its protein is CASSVGQGARETQYF.

This clone was detected once. The chain couples TRBV5-1 to TRBJ2-5, with 9 bases fitting TRBD2. This CDR3 comprises 16 residues. V was clipped by 0 bases and J by 3 bases; unmatched bases: 6. The germline gives CDR1 SGHRS, CDR2 YFSETQ. The CDR3 sequence is CASSLGGSGGKETQYF. CDR3 sequence (DNA): TGCGCCAGCAGCTTGGGCGGTAGCGGGGGAAAAGAGACCCAGTACTTC.

To note about this clone: Other DNA sequences in the same sample also yield this CDR3. The rearrangement joins TRBV15 to TRBJ2-1; TRBD2 agrees at 9 bases. V dropped 0 bases and J dropped 4; count of bases not matched to a gene: 1. The CDR3 runs 15 residues. Germline CDR1 and CDR2: LNHNV and YYDKDF (reference sequence). The DNA for the CDR3 is TGTGCCACCAGCAGAGAAGCGGGGGGATACAATGAGCAGTTCTTC. Its translation: CATSREAGGYNEQFF.

The chain couples TRBV19 to TRBJ2-5; 7 bases are shared with TRBD2. In germline, CDR1 is LNHDA, CDR2 SQIVND (reference sequence). Trimming removed 8 bases from V and 5 bases from J; junction bases left unmatched: 2. This CDR3 region has 11 residues. The CDR3 DNA is TGTGCCAGTCGAGCGGGGGAGACCCAGTACTTC. It yields the protein CASRAGETQYF.

This sequence joins TRBV7-9 and TRBJ1-1; TRBD1 might be the D (5 bases). Germline V gene lookup returns CDR1 SEHNR and CDR2 FQNEAQ (reference sequence). The CDR3 has 12 amino acids. Between the trimmed V and J ends, which lost 0 bases and 11 bases, there was a span of 10 bases. DNA of the CDR3: TGTGCCAGCAGCTTAGCCCAGGGTCGGGCTTTCTTT. Translation gives CASSLAQGRAFF.

The chain uses TRBV28 and TRBJ2-7; maybe TRBD2 (5 bases). This CDR3 comprises 12 residues. V dropped 8 bases and J dropped 1 base, with 9 bases sitting between them. Germline V gene lookup returns CDR1 MDHEN and CDR2 SYDVKM. CDR3 residues: CASGERSYEQYF. CDR3 coding DNA: TGTGCCAGCGGGGAGAGATCCTACGAGCAGTACTTC.